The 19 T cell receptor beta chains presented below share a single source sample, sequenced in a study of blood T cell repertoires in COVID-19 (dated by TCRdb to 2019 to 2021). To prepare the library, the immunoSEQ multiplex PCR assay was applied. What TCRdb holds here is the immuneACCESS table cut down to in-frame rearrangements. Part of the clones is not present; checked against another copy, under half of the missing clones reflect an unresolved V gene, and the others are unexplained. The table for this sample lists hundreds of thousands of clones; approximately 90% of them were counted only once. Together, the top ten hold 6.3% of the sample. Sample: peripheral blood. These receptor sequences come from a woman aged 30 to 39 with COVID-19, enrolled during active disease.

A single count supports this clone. Here the CDR3 DNA reads TGCGCCAGCAGCCTCGAGTTGGGGGCATCCGGGGAGCTGTTTTTT. Amino acid sequence: CASSLELGASGELFF. The chain carries TRBV5-1 and TRBJ2-2; possible D gene TRBD1, 6 bases. Germline loops: CDR1 SGHRS, CDR2 YFSETQ. The V gene lost 4 bases and the J gene lost 6 bases, with 16 bases spanning the gap. The CDR3 runs to 15 residues. Full variable domain (missing parts from reference TRBV5-1 and TRBJ2-2): KAGVTQTPRYLIKTRGQQVTLSCSPISGHRSVSWYQQTPGQGLQFLFEYFSETQRNKGNFPGRFSGRQFSNSRSEMNVSTLELGDSALYLCASSLELGASGELFFGEGSRLTVL.

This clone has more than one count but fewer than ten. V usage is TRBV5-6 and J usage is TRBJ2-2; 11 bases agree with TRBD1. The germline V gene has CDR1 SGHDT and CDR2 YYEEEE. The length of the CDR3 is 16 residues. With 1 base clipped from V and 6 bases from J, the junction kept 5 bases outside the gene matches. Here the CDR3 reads CASSLFRTGGSGELFF. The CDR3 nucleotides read TGTGCCAGCAGCTTGTTCAGGACAGGGGGCTCCGGGGAGCTGTTTTTT. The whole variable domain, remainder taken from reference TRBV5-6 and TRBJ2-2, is DAGVTQSPTHLIKTRGQQVTLRCSPKSGHDTVSWYQQALGQGPQFIFQYYEEEERQRGNFPDRFSGHQFPNYSSELNVNALLLGDSALYLCASSLFRTGGSGELFFGEGSRLTVL.

The CDR3 DNA follows: TGCGCCAGCAGCCCCAACTCTGGAAACACCATATATTTT. Amino acid sequence: CASSPNSGNTIYF. V gene TRBV4-3 combines with J gene TRBJ1-3, with unresolved D. Germline CDR1 is LGHNA and CDR2 is YSLEER. CDR3 length: 13 residues. Trimming took 4 bases from V and 0 from J, leaving 4 bases between them.

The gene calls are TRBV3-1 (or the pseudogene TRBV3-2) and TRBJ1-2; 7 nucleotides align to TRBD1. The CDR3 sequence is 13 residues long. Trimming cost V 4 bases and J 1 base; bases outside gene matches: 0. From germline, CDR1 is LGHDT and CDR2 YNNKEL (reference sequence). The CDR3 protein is CASSRDSNYGYTF. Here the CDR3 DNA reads TGTGCCAGCAGCCGGGACAGTAACTATGGCTACACCTTC.

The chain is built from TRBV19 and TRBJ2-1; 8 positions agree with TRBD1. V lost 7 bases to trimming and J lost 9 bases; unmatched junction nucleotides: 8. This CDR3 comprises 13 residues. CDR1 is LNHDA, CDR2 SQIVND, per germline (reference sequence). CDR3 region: CASTSGQGGEQFF. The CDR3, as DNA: TGTGCCAGTACTTCCGGACAGGGCGGTGAGCAGTTCTTC.

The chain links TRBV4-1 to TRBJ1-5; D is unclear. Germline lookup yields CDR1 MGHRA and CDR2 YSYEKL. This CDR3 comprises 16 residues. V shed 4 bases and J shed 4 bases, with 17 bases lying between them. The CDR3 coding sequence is TGCGCCAGCAGCCTCAGAGTGGAGGCGAAAAATCAGCCCCAGCATTTT. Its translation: CASSLRVEAKNQPQHF.

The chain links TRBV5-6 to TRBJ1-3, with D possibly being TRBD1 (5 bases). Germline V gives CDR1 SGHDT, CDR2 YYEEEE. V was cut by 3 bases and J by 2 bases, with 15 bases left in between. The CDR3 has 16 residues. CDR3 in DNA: TGTGCCAGCAGCTCACAGGTTAGGGATACTGGAAACACCATATATTTT. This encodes CASSSQVRDTGNTIYF.

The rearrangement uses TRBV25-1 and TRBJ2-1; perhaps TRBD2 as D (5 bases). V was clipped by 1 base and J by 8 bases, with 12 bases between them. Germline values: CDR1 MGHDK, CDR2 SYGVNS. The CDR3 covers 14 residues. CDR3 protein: CASSEWNARDEQFF. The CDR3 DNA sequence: TGTGCCAGCAGTGAATGGAACGCGCGGGATGAGCAGTTCTTC.

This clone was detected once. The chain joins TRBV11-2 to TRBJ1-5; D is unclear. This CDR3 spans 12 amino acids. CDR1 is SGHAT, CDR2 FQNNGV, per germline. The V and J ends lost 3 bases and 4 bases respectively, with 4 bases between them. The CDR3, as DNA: TGTGCCAGCAGCTTCCCAAATCAGCCCCAGCATTTT. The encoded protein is CASSFPNQPQHF.

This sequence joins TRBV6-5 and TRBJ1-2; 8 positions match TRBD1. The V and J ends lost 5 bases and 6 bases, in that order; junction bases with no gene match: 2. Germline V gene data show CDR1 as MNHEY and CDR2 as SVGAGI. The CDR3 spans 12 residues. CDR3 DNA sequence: TGTGCCAGCAGTAGGACAGGGAATGGCTACACCTTC. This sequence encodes CASSRTGNGYTF.

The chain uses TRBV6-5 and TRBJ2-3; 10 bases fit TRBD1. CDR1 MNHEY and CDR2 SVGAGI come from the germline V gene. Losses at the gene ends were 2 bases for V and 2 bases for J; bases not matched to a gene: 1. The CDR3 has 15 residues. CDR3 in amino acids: CASSYGQGDTDTQYF. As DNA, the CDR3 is TGTGCCAGCAGTTACGGACAGGGGGACACAGATACGCAGTATTTT.

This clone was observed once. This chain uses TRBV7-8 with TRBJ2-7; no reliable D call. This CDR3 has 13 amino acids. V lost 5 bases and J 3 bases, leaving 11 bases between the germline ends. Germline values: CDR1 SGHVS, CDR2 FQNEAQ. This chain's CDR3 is CASSTGVNYEQYV. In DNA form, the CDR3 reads TGTGCCAGCAGCACTGGAGTGAACTACGAGCAGTACGTC.

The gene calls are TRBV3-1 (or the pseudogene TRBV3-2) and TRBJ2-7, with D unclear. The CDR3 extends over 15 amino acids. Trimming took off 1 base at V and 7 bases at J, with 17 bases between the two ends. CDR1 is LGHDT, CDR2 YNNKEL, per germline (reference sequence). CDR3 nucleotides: TGTGCCAGCAGCCAAGTTGTCAACCCCGAGGAAGAGCAGTACGTC. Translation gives CASSQVVNPEEEQYV.

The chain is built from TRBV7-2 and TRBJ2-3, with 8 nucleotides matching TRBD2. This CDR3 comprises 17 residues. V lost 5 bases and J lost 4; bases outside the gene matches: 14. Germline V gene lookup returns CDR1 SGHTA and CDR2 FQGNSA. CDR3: CASSPVSGIGIADTQYF. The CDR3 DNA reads TGTGCCAGCAGCCCAGTTAGCGGGATTGGTATAGCAGATACGCAGTATTTT.

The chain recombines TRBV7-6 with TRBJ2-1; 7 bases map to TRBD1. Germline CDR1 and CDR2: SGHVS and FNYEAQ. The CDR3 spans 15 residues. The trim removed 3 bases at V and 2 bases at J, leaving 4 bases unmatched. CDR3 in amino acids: CASSFRGPPYNEQFF. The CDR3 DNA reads TGTGCCAGCAGCTTTAGGGGGCCCCCCTACAATGAGCAGTTCTTC.

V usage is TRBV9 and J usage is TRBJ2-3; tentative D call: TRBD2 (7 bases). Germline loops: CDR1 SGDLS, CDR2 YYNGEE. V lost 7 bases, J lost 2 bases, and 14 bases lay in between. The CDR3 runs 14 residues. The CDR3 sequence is CASAGGRFTDTQYF. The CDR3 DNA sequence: TGTGCCAGCGCCGGGGGGCGGTTCACAGATACGCAGTATTTT.

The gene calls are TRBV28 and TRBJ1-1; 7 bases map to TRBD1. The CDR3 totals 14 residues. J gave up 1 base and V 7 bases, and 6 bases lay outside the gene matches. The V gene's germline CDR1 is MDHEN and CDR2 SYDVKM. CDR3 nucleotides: TGTGCCAGCACCCCGACAGGGAAGAACACTGAAGCTTTCTTT. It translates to CASTPTGKNTEAFF.

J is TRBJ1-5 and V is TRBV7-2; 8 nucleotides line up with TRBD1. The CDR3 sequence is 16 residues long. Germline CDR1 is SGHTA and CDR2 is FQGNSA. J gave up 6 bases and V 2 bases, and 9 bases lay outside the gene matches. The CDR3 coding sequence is TGTGCCAGCAGCTTATGGGCCCAGGGGGCAGGTCAGCCCCAGCATTTT. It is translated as CASSLWAQGAGQPQHF.

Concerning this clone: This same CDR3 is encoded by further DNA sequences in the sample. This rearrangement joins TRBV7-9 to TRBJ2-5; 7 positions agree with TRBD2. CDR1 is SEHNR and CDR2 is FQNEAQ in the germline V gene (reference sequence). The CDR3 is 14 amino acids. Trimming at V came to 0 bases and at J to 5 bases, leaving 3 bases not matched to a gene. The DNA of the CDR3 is TGTGCCAGCAGCTTAGCGGGAGGGGAGGAGACCCAGTACTTC. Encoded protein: CASSLAGGEETQYF. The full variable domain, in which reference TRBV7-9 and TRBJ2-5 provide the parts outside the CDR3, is DTGVSQNPRHKITKRGQNVTFRCDPISEHNRLYWYRQTLGQGPEFLTYFQNEAQLEKSRLLSDRFSAERPKGSFSTLEIQRTEQGDSAMYLCASSLAGGEETQYFGPGTRLLVL.